This T cell receptor beta chain was profiled in a study of cytomegalovirus exposure and HLA in healthy donors. Findings of the study overall: As a later analysis showed, a missense DCLRE1C variant was linked to trimming of TCR beta V- and J-genes.

Comment on this clone: The antigen remains unidentified.

PCR employed 60 Vbeta and 13 Jbeta primers. Clones were read by immunoSEQ multiplex PCR, and TCRdb kept only the in-frame ones, dropping some. The sample holds hundreds of thousands of clones, 82% seen once. Germline V gives CDR1 MNHEY, CDR2 SMNVEV (reference sequence). The CDR3 runs 15 residues. The J gene is TRBJ2-5, the V gene TRBV27; 7 nucleotides line up with TRBD2. The DNA matches TRBJ2-7 better at its end, which makes the J call doubtful. Sequencing used PBMCs. The source is a man in his forties in good health and CMV-seropositive. The CDR3 here is CASSSSGSPLYEQYF. CDR3 sequence (DNA): TGTGCCAGCAGTTCTAGCGGCTCCCCGCTCTACGAGCAGTACTTC.